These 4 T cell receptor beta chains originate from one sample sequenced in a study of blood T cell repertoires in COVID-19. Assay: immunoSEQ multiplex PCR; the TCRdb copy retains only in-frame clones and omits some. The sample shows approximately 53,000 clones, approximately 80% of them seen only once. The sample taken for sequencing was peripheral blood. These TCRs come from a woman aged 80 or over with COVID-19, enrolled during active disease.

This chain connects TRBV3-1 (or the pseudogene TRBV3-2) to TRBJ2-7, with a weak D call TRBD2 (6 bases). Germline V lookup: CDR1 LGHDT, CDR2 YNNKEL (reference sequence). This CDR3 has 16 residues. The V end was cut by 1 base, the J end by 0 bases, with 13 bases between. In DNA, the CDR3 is TGTGCCAGCAGCCAAGCCGGGGGTCGGTTCTCCTACGAGCAGTACTTC. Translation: CASSQAGGRFSYEQYF.

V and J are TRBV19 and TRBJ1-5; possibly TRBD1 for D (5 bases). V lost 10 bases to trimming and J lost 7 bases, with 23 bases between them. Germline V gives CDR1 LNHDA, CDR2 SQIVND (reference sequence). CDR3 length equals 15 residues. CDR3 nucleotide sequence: TGTGCCACCTTAAGGTGGTCGGGGGATCGACAGCCCCAGCATTTT. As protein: CATLRWSGDRQPQHF.

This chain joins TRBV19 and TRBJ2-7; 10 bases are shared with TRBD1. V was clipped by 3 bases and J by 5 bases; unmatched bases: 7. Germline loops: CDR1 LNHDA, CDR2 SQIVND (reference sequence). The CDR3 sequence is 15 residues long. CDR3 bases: TGTGCCAGTAGTATTCCGGGACAGGGGATCCACGAGCAGTACTTC. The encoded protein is CASSIPGQGIHEQYF.

The CDR3 is CASSERANEKLFF. The CDR3 bases are TGCGCCAGCAGTGAACGAGCTAATGAAAAACTGTTTTTT. V gene TRBV10-1 combines with J gene TRBJ1-4, with no clear D. This CDR3 has 13 amino acids. V lost 3 bases and J lost 3, with 5 bases in between. In germline, CDR1 is WNHNN, CDR2 SYGVQD (reference sequence).